One sample yielded the 9 T cell receptor beta chains listed below, sequenced in a study of low-dose radiotherapy and immunotherapy resistance in tumors. Alpha- and beta-chain coverage of first-strand cDNA came from TRAV- and TRBV-specific primers. TCR amplification ran roughly 20 PCR cycles using constant-region and V-primer adapter primers. TCRdb called the reads again in MiXCR, with one record for every CDR3 protein. The table lists around 83,000 distinct CDR3 sequences, approximately 17% of them singletons. Sample time point: before trial treatment. The specimen comprised PBMCs, sampled before treatment. The receptors derive from a male donor with prostate cancer.

Note on this clonotype: A far larger clone is only one base removed, so a read error is likely. V usage is TRBV20-1 and J usage is TRBJ2-5, with D unresolved. Germline values: CDR1 DFQATT, CDR2 SNEGSKA (reference sequence). The CDR3 runs to 12 residues. The V gene lost 1 base and the J gene lost 11 bases, with 14 bases spanning the gap. The CDR3 loop is CSARGQVGEQYF. Here the CDR3 DNA reads TGCAGTGCTAGAGGGCAGGTGGGTGAGCAGTACTTC.

This clonotype was recorded many times. The chain employs TRBV7-2 and TRBJ1-2; D not resolved. The V end was cut by 1 base, the J end by 7 bases, with 7 bases between. The germline CDR1 and CDR2 sequences are SGHTA and FQGNSA. CDR3 length: 12 amino acids. DNA of the CDR3: TGTGCCAGCAGCTTAGAACGGGTTGGCTACACCTTC. Translated: CASSLERVGYTF.

This clonotype was seen at least ten times. V gene TRBV6-5 combines with J gene TRBJ2-7, with TRBD1 matching 10 bases. This CDR3 spans 15 amino acids. Trimming at V came to 6 bases and at J to 2 bases, leaving 7 bases not matched to a gene. Germline loops: CDR1 MNHEY, CDR2 SVGAGI. The DNA of the CDR3 is TGTGCCAGCAGGTACCGGGACAGGGGCACCTACGAGCAGTACTTC. Encoded protein: CASRYRDRGTYEQYF.

At least ten counts were recorded for this clonotype. CDR3 in amino acids: CSVAQNRETEAFF. The DNA for the CDR3 is TGCAGCGTTGCGCAGAATCGGGAAACTGAAGCTTTCTTT. This chain joins TRBV29-1 and TRBJ1-1; no clear D. Per germline, CDR1 SQVTM and CDR2 ANQGSEA. The CDR3 is 13 amino acids. V gave up 4 bases and J gave up 5 bases, with 14 bases separating them.

This clonotype was observed many times. DNA for the CDR3: TGTGCCACAAAACTAGCGGGGGGACTCTCCTACAATGAGCAGTTCTTC. Protein: CATKLAGGLSYNEQFF. The chain employs TRBV2 and TRBJ2-1; 12 bases match TRBD2. V lost 10 bases to trimming and J lost 0 bases; unmatched junction nucleotides: 7. Germline V lookup: CDR1 SNHLY, CDR2 FYNNEI. The CDR3 spans 16 residues.

There are a few counts of this clonotype. The V call is TRBV6-2 or TRBV6-3, the J call TRBJ2-5; perhaps D is TRBD1 or TRBD2 (6 bases each). Per germline, CDR1 MNHEY and CDR2 SVGEGT. The CDR3 spans 15 residues. Trimming took 4 bases from V and 1 from J, leaving 13 bases between them. For the CDR3, the DNA is TGTGCCAGCAGTTCGACAGGACTACCCCAAGAGACCCAGTACTTC. It is translated as CASSSTGLPQETQYF.

The V call is TRBV12-3 or TRBV12-4, the J call TRBJ2-1; 11 bases agree with TRBD2. This CDR3 contains 15 residues. J was trimmed by 3 bases and V by 7 bases; bases with no gene match: 5. CDR3 nucleotide sequence: TGTGCCAGCACCGTAGCGGGAGGGCGCTACAATGAGCAGTTCTTC. This codes for CASTVAGGRYNEQFF.

Only one count was recorded for this clonotype. A far larger clone is just one base off, so this is likely a read error. The rearrangement joins TRBV27 to TRBJ2-7; the match to TRBD1 covers 7 bases. Trimming at V came to 6 bases and at J to 9 bases, leaving 11 bases not matched to a gene. The CDR3 is 13 amino acids. Germline CDR1 is MNHEY and CDR2 is SMNVEV (reference sequence). CDR3 amino acids: CASRKGARVVQYF. The CDR3 DNA sequence: TGTGCCAGCAGGAAGGGGGCTAGGGTGGTGCAGTACTTC.

In its sample, this clonotype was seen many times. The V and J genes are TRBV2 and TRBJ1-2; D is possibly TRBD1 (5 bases). V lost 8 bases and J 8 bases, leaving 9 bases between the germline ends. CDR3 length: 10 amino acids. Germline V gene sequence: CDR1 SNHLY, CDR2 FYNNEI. The CDR3 spells CASGQGGYTF. The DNA of the CDR3 is TGTGCCAGCGGGCAGGGAGGCTACACCTTC.